This is a list of T cell receptor beta chains from one sample in a study of T cells in Graves' hyperthyroidism and ophthalmopathy. A single record per CDR3 protein comes from TCRdb applying MiXCR to the multiplex PCR reads. This sample yields about 590,000 distinct CDR3 sequences, of which around 16% are seen a single time; around 6.6% belongs to the top ten. The sequenced material came from blood. These TCRs come from a woman in her thirties with Graves' hyperthyroidism. Both conserved end residues are part of each CDR3. A D gene is named only where the DNA matches it firmly. Clone size is not always given. Where it is, it says once, few, many or a class for expanded clones.

few | TRBJ2-1 | TRBV3-1 | - | CASSQGMGSSYNEQFF | TGTGCCAGCAGCCAAGGCATGGGCAGCTCCTACAATGAGCAGTTCTTC
few | TRBJ2-1 | TRBV20-1 | - | CSAKQGFGSYNEQFF | TGCAGTGCGAAGCAGGGTTTTGGGTCCTACAATGAGCAGTTCTTC
- | TRBJ2-5 | TRBV6-1 | - | CASSSQQGRGETQYF | TGTGCCAGCAGTTCCCAACAGGGCCGGGGGGAGACCCAGTACTTC
few | TRBJ2-4 | TRBV7-9 | TRBD2 | CASSPGTSGGAKNIQYF | TGTGCCAGCAGCCCCGGGACTAGCGGGGGAGCCAAAAACATTCAGTACTTC
- | TRBJ2-7 | TRBV20-1 | - | CSARNPPAGSYEQYF | TGCAGTGCTAGGAACCCCCCGGCAGGGTCCTACGAGCAGTACTTC
many | TRBJ2-3 | TRBV7-8 | TRBD2 | CASSLLRTSVTDTQYF | TGTGCCAGCAGCTTACTTAGGACTAGCGTCACAGATACGCAGTATTTT
few | TRBJ1-1 | TRBV19 | TRBD1 | CASSPPGTDPNTEAFF | TGTGCCAGTAGTCCCCCGGGGACAGACCCGAACACTGAAGCTTTCTTT
- | TRBJ2-2 | TRBV5-1 | - | CASSLQGSTTGELFF | TGCGCCAGCAGCTTGCAGGGGTCAACAACCGGGGAGCTGTTTTTT
few | TRBJ1-6 | TRBV14 | - | CASSLGGGAGTPLHF | TGTGCCAGCAGCCTAGGAGGAGGGGCCGGGACACCCCTCCACTTT
- | TRBJ1-2 | TRBV20-1 | TRBD1 | CSARSGTGVGGYTF | TGCAGTGCTAGGTCCGGGACAGGGGTTGGTGGCTACACCTTC
many | TRBJ2-2 | TRBV30 | TRBD2 | CAWNSAGGWTGELFF | TGTGCCTGGAACTCGGCGGGAGGGTGGACCGGGGAGCTGTTTTTT
few | TRBJ2-5 | TRBV5-4 | - | CASSLVGRDLGKTQYF | TGTGCCAGCAGCTTGGTGGGCAGAGACCTCGGAAAGACCCAGTACTTC
- | TRBJ2-1 | TRBV6-5 | TRBD2 | CASSYLGGPSHEQFF | TGTGCCAGCAGTTACTTGGGAGGGCCCTCCCATGAGCAGTTCTTC
many | TRBJ2-6 | TRBV27 | - | CASSLQGLFTAGANVLTF | TGTGCCAGCAGTTTACAGGGGCTCTTTACGGCCGGGGCCAACGTCCTGACTTTC
- | TRBJ1-1 | TRBV5-8 | - | CASSLGQLGEAFF | TGTGCCAGCAGCTTGGGCCAACTTGGGGAAGCTTTCTTT
few | TRBJ1-2 | TRBV7-9 | TRBD1 | CASSVTGVDGYTF | TGTGCCAGCAGCGTAACAGGGGTTGATGGCTACACCTTC
few | TRBJ2-2 | TRBV19 | - | CASMGQNTGELFF | TGTGCCAGTATGGGTCAGAACACCGGGGAGCTGTTTTTT
many | TRBJ2-3 | TRBV7-9 | - | CASSLAGEAPDTQYF | TGTGCCAGCAGCTTAGCCGGCGAGGCCCCAGATACGCAGTATTTT
many | TRBJ2-2 | TRBV3-1 | TRBD2 | CASSQDLAGGRNTGELFF | TGTGCCAGCAGCCAAGATCTTGCGGGAGGTCGCAACACCGGGGAGCTGTTTTTT
few | TRBJ2-7 | TRBV6-1 | TRBD2 | CASGERGTLRREQYF | TGTGCCAGCGGGGAGCGGGGGACGCTAAGGCGCGAGCAGTACTTC
few | TRBJ2-2 | TRBV27 | - | CASTPWGEGTGELFF | TGTGCCAGCACCCCGTGGGGTGAAGGGACCGGGGAGCTGTTTTTT
many | TRBJ1-5 | TRBV28 | - | CATSGGTQPQHF | TGTGCCACCTCGGGGGGGACCCAGCCCCAGCATTTT
few | TRBJ2-7 | TRBV5-1 | - | CASSSPAIYEQYF | TGCGCCAGCAGCTCCCCGGCCATCTACGAGCAGTACTTC
many | TRBJ2-7 | TRBV6-2/TRBV6-3 | TRBD2 | CASSYEAGEYEQYF | TGTGCCAGCAGTTACGAAGCGGGGGAATACGAGCAGTACTTC
few | TRBJ2-6 | TRBV7-6 | - | CASSLDRGHRGPGANVLTF | TGTGCCAGCAGCTTAGACCGGGGGCACAGGGGCCCTGGGGCCAACGTCCTGACTTTC
- | TRBJ2-1 | TRBV10-3 | - | CAISESGIGQLSSYNEQFF | TGTGCCATCAGTGAGTCGGGGATAGGACAGCTAAGCTCCTACAATGAGCAGTTCTTC
- | TRBJ2-7 | TRBV7-9 | - | CASSQILIGGATYEQYF | TGTGCCAGCAGTCAAATTCTAATCGGCGGGGCCACCTACGAGCAGTACTTC
many | TRBJ2-7 | TRBV10-3 | TRBD1 | CAISESTGGINEQYF | TGTGCCATCAGTGAGTCTACAGGGGGCATCAACGAGCAGTACTTC
- | TRBJ1-5 | TRBV7-2 | TRBD1 | CASSIQGAINQPQHF | TGTGCCAGCAGCATCCAGGGGGCGATCAATCAGCCCCAGCATTTT
few | TRBJ2-7 | TRBV6-2/TRBV6-3 | TRBD1 | CASSSFDRGRYEQYF | TGTGCCAGCAGTTCGTTCGACAGGGGCAGGTACGAGCAGTACTTC
many | TRBJ2-5 | TRBV20-1 | TRBD2 | CSALFGLAGGGAETQYF | TGCAGTGCCCTCTTTGGGCTAGCGGGAGGAGGGGCGGAGACCCAGTACTTC
once | TRBJ2-1 | TRBV4-2 | - | CASSQAGRGSYNEQFF | TGTGCCAGCAGCCAAGCGGGGCGGGGCTCCTACAATGAGCAGTTCTTC
many | TRBJ2-3 | TRBV7-9 | - | CASSPAAFRLLATDTQYF | TGTGCCAGCAGCCCGGCGGCTTTCCGACTACTGGCCACAGATACGCAGTATTTT
few | TRBJ2-1 | TRBV5-4 | TRBD2 | CASSLGTSATYNEQFF | TGTGCCAGCAGCCTGGGGACTAGCGCAACATACAATGAGCAGTTCTTC
- | TRBJ2-7 | TRBV28 | TRBD1 | CASGLPTGVVGEQYF | TGTGCCAGCGGCCTACCGACAGGGGTGGTCGGCGAGCAGTACTTC
many | TRBJ2-1 | TRBV2 | - | CASGKLGNNEQFF | TGTGCCAGCGGAAAACTGGGTAACAATGAGCAGTTCTTC
many | TRBJ1-5 | TRBV7-3 | - | CASSLRRGNQPQHF | TGTGCCAGCAGCCTCCGCAGGGGCAATCAGCCCCAGCATTTT
many | TRBJ2-3 | TRBV11-2 | - | CASSLGVETSTDTQYF | TGTGCCAGCAGCTTAGGCGTGGAGACAAGCACAGATACGCAGTATTTT
few | TRBJ2-7 | TRBV20-1 | TRBD2 | CSARDIASGTREQYF | TGCAGTGCTAGAGATATTGCTAGCGGGACACGGGAGCAGTACTTC
many | TRBJ1-5 | TRBV20-1 | - | CSARSRDMGNQPQHF | TGCAGTGCTAGATCCAGGGACATGGGGAATCAGCCCCAGCATTTT
many | TRBJ2-7 | TRBV11-3 | TRBD1 | CASSSFTGDEQYF | TGTGCCAGCAGCTCATTTACAGGGGACGAGCAGTACTTC
many | TRBJ2-7 | TRBV7-2 | TRBD2 | CASSLLAGESEQYF | TGTGCCAGCAGCTTGTTAGCGGGAGAATCCGAGCAGTACTTC
few | TRBJ2-1 | TRBV19 | TRBD1 | CASSISPQGAYNEQFF | TGTGCCAGTAGTATAAGCCCACAGGGGGCTTACAATGAGCAGTTCTTC
many | TRBJ1-1 | TRBV28 | - | CASSFLGERPEAFF | TGTGCCAGCAGTTTTTTGGGGGAGAGGCCTGAAGCTTTCTTT
few | TRBJ2-7 | TRBV6-2/TRBV6-3 | TRBD1 | CASSIKQGANEQYF | TGTGCCAGCAGTATCAAACAGGGGGCCAACGAGCAGTACTTC
many | TRBJ2-1 | TRBV2 | - | CASSERLLYNEQFF | TGTGCCAGCAGTGAGCGGCTACTTTACAATGAGCAGTTCTTC
many | TRBJ2-7 | TRBV7-9 | TRBD2 | CASSPLTSGTLYEQYF | TGTGCCAGCAGCCCCCTGACTAGCGGGACTCTCTACGAGCAGTACTTC